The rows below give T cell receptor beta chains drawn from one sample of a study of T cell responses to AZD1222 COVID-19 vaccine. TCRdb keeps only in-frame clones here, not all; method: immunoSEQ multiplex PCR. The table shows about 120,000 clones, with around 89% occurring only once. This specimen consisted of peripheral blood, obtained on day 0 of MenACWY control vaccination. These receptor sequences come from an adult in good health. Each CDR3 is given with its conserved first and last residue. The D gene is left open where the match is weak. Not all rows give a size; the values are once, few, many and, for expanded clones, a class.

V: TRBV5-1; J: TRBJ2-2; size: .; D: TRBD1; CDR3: CASSLALTGGFFPSGELFF; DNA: TGCGCCAGCAGCTTGGCTTTGACAGGGGGCTTTTTCCCGTCCGGGGAGCTGTTTTTT
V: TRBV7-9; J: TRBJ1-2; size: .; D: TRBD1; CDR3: CASSYLQGEVGYTF; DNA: TGTGCCAGCAGCTACCTACAGGGGGAGGTTGGCTACACCTTC
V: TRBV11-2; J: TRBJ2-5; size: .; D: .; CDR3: CASSLVPGEWETQYF; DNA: TGTGCCAGCAGCTTAGTGCCCGGGGAATGGGAGACCCAGTACTTC
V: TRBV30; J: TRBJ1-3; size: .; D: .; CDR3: CAQEGEENTIYF; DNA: TGTGCCCAGGAAGGGGAAGAAAACACCATATATTTT
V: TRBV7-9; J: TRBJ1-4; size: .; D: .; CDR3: CASSHGRGDNEKLFF; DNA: TGTGCCAGCAGCCACGGACGCGGTGACAATGAAAAACTGTTTTTT
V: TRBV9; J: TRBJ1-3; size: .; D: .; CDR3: CASSVYPGNTIYF; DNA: TGTGCCAGCAGCGTATATCCTGGAAACACCATATATTTT
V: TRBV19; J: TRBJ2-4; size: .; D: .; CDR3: CASSSWTERNIQYF; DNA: TGTGCCAGTAGTTCCTGGACAGAAAGAAACATTCAGTACTTC
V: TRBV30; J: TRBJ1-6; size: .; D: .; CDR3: CAWSVQTANSPLHF; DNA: TGTGCCTGGAGTGTACAGACAGCGAATTCACCCCTCCACTTT
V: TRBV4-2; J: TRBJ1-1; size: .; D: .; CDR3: CASSQQANTEAFF; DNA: TGTGCCAGCAGCCAGCAGGCGAACACTGAAGCTTTCTTT
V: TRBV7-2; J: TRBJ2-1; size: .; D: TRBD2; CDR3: CASSSNPAAGGREQFF; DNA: TGTGCCAGCAGCTCTAATCCTGCAGCGGGAGGTCGTGAGCAGTTCTTC
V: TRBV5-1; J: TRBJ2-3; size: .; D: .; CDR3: CASSLGLNGPTDTQYF; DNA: TGCGCCAGCAGCTTGGGACTAAACGGCCCCACAGATACGCAGTATTTT
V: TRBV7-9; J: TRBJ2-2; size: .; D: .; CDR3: CASSFWGSTGELFF; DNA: TGTGCCAGCAGCTTTTGGGGGAGCACCGGGGAGCTGTTTTTT
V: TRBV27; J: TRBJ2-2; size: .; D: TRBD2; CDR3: CASGGRGEELFF; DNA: TGTGCCAGCGGCGGGAGGGGTGAGGAGCTGTTTTTT
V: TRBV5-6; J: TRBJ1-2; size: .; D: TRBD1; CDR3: CASSPGTGRIIGGYTF; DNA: TGTGCCAGCAGCCCCGGGACAGGGCGAATAATCGGTGGCTACACCTTC
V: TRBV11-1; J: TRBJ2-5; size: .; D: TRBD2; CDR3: CASGTAGRETQYF; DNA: TGTGCCAGCGGAACAGCGGGAAGAGAGACCCAGTACTTC
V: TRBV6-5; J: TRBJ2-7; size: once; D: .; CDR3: CASSYEGRDTYEQYF; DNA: TGTGCCAGCAGTTACGAGGGCAGGGACACCTACGAGCAGTACTTC
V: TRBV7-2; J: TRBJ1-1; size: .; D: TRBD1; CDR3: CASSPKDRGVTEAFF; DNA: TGTGCCAGCAGCCCAAAAGACAGGGGCGTAACTGAAGCTTTCTTT
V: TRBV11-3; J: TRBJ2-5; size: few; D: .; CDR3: CASSFEGGQETQYF; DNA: TGTGCCAGCAGCTTCGAAGGGGGCCAAGAGACCCAGTACTTC
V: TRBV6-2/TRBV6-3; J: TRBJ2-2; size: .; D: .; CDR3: CASSSSLAGELFF; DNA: TGTGCCAGCAGCTCATCCCTCGCCGGGGAGCTGTTTTTT
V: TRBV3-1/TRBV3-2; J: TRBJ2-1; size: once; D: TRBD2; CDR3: CASSQDQVGGNYNEQFF; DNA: TGTGCCAGCAGCCAAGATCAGGTGGGAGGGAACTACAATGAGCAGTTCTTC